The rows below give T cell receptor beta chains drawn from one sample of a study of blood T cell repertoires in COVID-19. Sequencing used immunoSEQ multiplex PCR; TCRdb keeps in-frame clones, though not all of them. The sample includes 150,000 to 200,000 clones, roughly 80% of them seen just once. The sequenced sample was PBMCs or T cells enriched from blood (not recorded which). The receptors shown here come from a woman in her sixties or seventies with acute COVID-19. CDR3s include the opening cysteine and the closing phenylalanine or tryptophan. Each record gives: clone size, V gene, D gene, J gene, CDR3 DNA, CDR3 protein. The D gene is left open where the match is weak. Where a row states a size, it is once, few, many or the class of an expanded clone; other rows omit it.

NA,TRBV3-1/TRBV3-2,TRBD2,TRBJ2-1,TGTGCCAGCAGCCAAGAGAAGGGTCTAGCGGGATTTTACAATGAGCAGTTCTTC,CASSQEKGLAGFYNEQFF
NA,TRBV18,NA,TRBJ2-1,TGTGCCAGCTCACAGAATTTGGGACTGGACAATGAGCAGTTCTTC,CASSQNLGLDNEQFF
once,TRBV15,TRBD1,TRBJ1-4,TGTGCCACCAGCAGGGGACAGACAGGGGGCGAGGGTGAAAAACTGTTTTTT,CATSRGQTGGEGEKLFF
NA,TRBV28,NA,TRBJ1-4,TGTGCCAGCAGCCTGACAGGCGCTGGTAATGAAAAACTGTTTTTT,CASSLTGAGNEKLFF
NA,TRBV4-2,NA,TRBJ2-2,TGTGCCAGCAGCCCCGGAGGGGGGGAGCTGTTTTTT,CASSPGGGELFF
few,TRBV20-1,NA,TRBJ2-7,TGCAGTGCTAGTTCGGCAGGACAGTTCTACGAGCAGTACTTC,CSASSAGQFYEQYF
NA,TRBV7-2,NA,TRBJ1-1,TGTGCCAGCAAAACTAGGGTTACAACCACTGAAGCTTTCTTT,CASKTRVTTTEAFF
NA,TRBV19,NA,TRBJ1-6,TGTGCCAGTAGTAACACAGGGCCGGGGCCCCTCCACTTT,CASSNTGPGPLHF
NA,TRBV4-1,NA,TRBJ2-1,TGCGCCAGCAGCCAGCGGGGGACAGGCAGCAATGAGCAGTTCTTC,CASSQRGTGSNEQFF
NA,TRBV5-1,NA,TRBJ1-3,TGCGCCAGCAGCTTGGGGCCTTCCGGGACATCTGGAAACACCATATATTTT,CASSLGPSGTSGNTIYF
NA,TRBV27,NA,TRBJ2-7,TGTGCCAGCAGCCGCAGAGGCTACGAGCAGTACTTC,CASSRRGYEQYF
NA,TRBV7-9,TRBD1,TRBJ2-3,TGTGCCACTCAAAACAGGGGAGGCACAGATACGCAGTATTTT,CATQNRGGTDTQYF
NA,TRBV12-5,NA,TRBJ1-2,TGTGCTAGTGGTTCTACCGGAATGACAGCTTTACCTTATGGCTACACCTTC,CASGSTGMTALPYGYTF
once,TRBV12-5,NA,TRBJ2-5,TGTGCTAGTGGAACTCGGGGGGAGACCCAGTACTTC,CASGTRGETQYF
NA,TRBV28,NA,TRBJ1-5,TGTGCCAGCAGACTAGGCGGTGGCCAGCCTAGCAATCAGCCCCAGCATTTT,CASRLGGGQPSNQPQHF
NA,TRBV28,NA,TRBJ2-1,TGTGCCAGCAGTTTAGGAGGGCCCTCCTACAATGAGCAGTTCTTC,CASSLGGPSYNEQFF
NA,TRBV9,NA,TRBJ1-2,TGTGCCAGCAGCGTAGTTGCGGGTCCCCCTAACGCCTTC,CASSVVAGPPNAF
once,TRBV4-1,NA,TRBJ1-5,TGCGCCAGCAGCCAAGATGTTAGGAGCGGCCAGCCCCAGCATTTT,CASSQDVRSGQPQHF
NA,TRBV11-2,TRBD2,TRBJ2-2,TGTGCCAGCAGCTTTGGCGGGAGCACAAACACCGGGGAGCTGTTTTTT,CASSFGGSTNTGELFF
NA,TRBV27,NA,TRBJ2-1,TGTGCCAGCAGTCCCCAGGGGGGTGAGCAGTTCTTC,CASSPQGGEQFF
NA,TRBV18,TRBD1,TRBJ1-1,TGTGCCAGCTCGGCCGGGACAGGGTCAACTGAAGCTTTCTTT,CASSAGTGSTEAFF
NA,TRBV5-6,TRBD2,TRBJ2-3,TGTGCCAGCGGCGGGGGAGGGGATACGCAGTATTTT,CASGGGGDTQYF
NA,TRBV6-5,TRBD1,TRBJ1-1,TGTGCCAGCAGTTACGGACAGGGGGGTAGAGCTTTCTTT,CASSYGQGGRAFF
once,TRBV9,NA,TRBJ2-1,TGTGCCAGCAGCGTGGGCAGGGGCTCCTACAATGAGCAGTTCTTC,CASSVGRGSYNEQFF
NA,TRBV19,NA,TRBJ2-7,TGTGCCAGTAGTATAGCCGCCCTGAGTCTCGGCTACGAGCAGTACTTC,CASSIAALSLGYEQYF
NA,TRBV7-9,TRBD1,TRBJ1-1,TGTGCCAGCAGCTTAGGGACAGGGAGCACTGAAGCTTTCTTT,CASSLGTGSTEAFF
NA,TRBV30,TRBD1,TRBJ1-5,TGTGCCTGGAGTGTGACAGGGAATAGCAATCAGCCCCAGCATTTT,CAWSVTGNSNQPQHF
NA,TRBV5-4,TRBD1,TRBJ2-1,TGTGCCAGCAGCTTAAACAGGGGAACCAACAATGAGCAGTTCTTC,CASSLNRGTNNEQFF
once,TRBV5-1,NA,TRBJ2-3,TGCGCCAGCAGCTTGGGAGGGCGGGCTGTCGGGACGCAGTATTTT,CASSLGGRAVGTQYF
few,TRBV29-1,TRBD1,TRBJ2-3,TGCAGCGCCCCGATAGGTAGGGGGCAAGTTAGGACAGATACGCAGTATTTT,CSAPIGRGQVRTDTQYF
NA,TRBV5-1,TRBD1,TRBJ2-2,TGCGCCAGCAGCTACACTTCTACAGGGGCCGGGGAGCTGTTTTTT,CASSYTSTGAGELFF
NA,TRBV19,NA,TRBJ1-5,TGTGCCAGTAGTATCGAGTGGAGTATCAGCGGTCAGCCCCAGCATTTT,CASSIEWSISGQPQHF
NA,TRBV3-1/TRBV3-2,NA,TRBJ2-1,TGTGCCAGCAGCCTAAGTGCTAGCGCAGATAATGAGCAGTTCTTC,CASSLSASADNEQFF
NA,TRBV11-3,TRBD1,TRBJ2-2,TGTGCCAGCAGCCGAGGGGGACAGGGGGCCGGGGAGCTGTTTTTT,CASSRGGQGAGELFF
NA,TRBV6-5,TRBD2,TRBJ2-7,TGTGCCAGCAGTTACCTGGCTAGCGGGGACTACGAGCAGTACTTC,CASSYLASGDYEQYF
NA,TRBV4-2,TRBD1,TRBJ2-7,TGTGCCAGCAGCCAGATGGACAGGGGTGATTACTACGAGCAGTACTTC,CASSQMDRGDYYEQYF
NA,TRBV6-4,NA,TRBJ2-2,TGTGCCAGCAGCCACACTAGCTCCGGGGAGCTGTTTTTT,CASSHTSSGELFF
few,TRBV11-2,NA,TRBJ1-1,TGTGCCAGCAGCTTGGGTTCGTACAGGGCGGTTCCTGAAGCTTTCTTT,CASSLGSYRAVPEAFF
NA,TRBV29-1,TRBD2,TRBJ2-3,TGCAGCGCCGGAGATAGCGGGGGGTCTGGTACGCAGTATTTT,CSAGDSGGSGTQYF